The present T cell receptor beta chain was sequenced within a study of shared clonotypes between healthy human individuals. The CDR3 consists of 14 residues. The ends lost 8 bases at V and 8 bases at J; junction bases unmatched: 12. Germline assignment: CDR1 SGDLS and CDR2 YYNGEE. In regard to this clone: Its antigen is not identified.

Assay execution proceeded at the deep level. Clones were read by immunoSEQ multiplex PCR, and TCRdb kept only the in-frame ones, dropping some. Among 600,000 to 750,000 clones listed, around 91% were seen once. Study observations and caveats: Represented diversity (both genetic and exposure-history) was limited by the small number of donors.

The material sequenced was memory CD8+ T cells from PBMCs. Specified subset: CD45RO+ cells pooled with CCR7-negative TemRA cells. The V and J genes are TRBV9 and TRBJ1-4, with TRBD1 matching 7 bases. The receptor was isolated from a man aged 18 to 29 in good health. Some clones in this sample may be carry-over from other donors' samples. The CDR3: CASTPGGRGEKLFF. DNA for the CDR3: TGTGCCAGTACCCCAGGGGGACGTGGGGAAAAACTGTTTTTT.